This T cell receptor (beta chain) was sequenced during a study of cytomegalovirus exposure and HLA in healthy donors. Study-wide results and caveats: Later on, a genetic analysis was performed. It linked a missense variant in DCLRE1C with V- and J-gene trimming of TCR beta. On later analysis, the bulk of CMV-associated TCR beta chains appeared to be HLA-restricted.

This clone was detected only once. Its antigen is not identified. PCR primers comprised 60 Vbeta and 13 Jbeta primers. The method was immunoSEQ multiplex PCR; TCRdb's version includes in-frame clones alone and lacks a portion of them. The table includes more than 65,000 clones, 67% detected once. The receptor comes from a woman in her 50s in good health and CMV-seropositive. The specimen sequenced was PBMCs.

The CDR3 spells CASSLNWDSYEQYF. The CDR3, as DNA: TGTGCCAGCAGTTTAAATTGGGACAGCTACGAGCAGTACTTC. This chain links TRBV27 with TRBJ2-7, with 7 nucleotides matching TRBD1. The length of the CDR3 is 14 residues. Germline V gives CDR1 MNHEY, CDR2 SMNVEV (reference sequence). The junction had 4 bases not matched to a gene; V was cut back by 2 bases and J by 3 bases.